The 18 T cell receptor beta chains given below trace back to one sample, sequenced in a study of CD8 T cells in Susac syndrome. Reverse transcription used roughly 0.5 to 1 ug RNA and random hexamers. TCRdb re-called the immunoSEQ multiplex PCR reads through MiXCR, storing one row per CDR3 protein. Seen here are 80,000 or so distinct CDR3 sequences, 93% observed once, and the top ten hold approximately 0.52%. Sequenced sample: CD4+ T cells from PBMCs. The origin of the receptors is a human donor with Susac syndrome.

The chain links TRBV6-2 or TRBV6-3 to TRBJ2-2; 11 bases match TRBD2. V lost 6 bases to trimming and J lost 1 base; unmatched junction nucleotides: 19. The V gene's germline CDR1 is MNHEY and CDR2 SVGEGT. The CDR3 consists of 21 residues. The CDR3 reads CASSVGLAGGPGIKNTGELFF. The CDR3 DNA reads as TGTGCCAGCAGCGTGGGCTTAGCGGGAGGGCCAGGAATAAAGAACACCGGGGAGCTGTTTTTT.

The CDR3 nucleotides read TGTGCCAGCAAGACGACAGGGGGGTCCTACGAGCAGTACTTC. Its translation is CASKTTGGSYEQYF. The gene calls are TRBV28 and TRBJ2-7; 9 bases match TRBD1. Germline V lookup: CDR1 MDHEN, CDR2 SYDVKM. V lost 7 bases, J lost 1 base, and 5 bases stayed unmatched. This CDR3 has 14 residues.

This sequence joins TRBV7-2 and TRBJ1-5; 8 bases align to TRBD1. In germline, CDR1 is SGHTA, CDR2 FQGNSA. CDR3 size: 15 residues. Germline trimming cut 1 base from V and 10 bases from J; bases unmatched to any gene: 9. CDR3 in amino acids: CASSLGGTGLSPQHF. The CDR3 coding sequence is TGTGCCAGCAGCTTAGGGGGGACAGGCCTATCACCCCAGCATTTT.

The rearrangement joins TRBV29-1 to TRBJ2-1; D uncertain. Germline CDR1 is SQVTM and CDR2 is ANQGSEA. CDR3 length equals 14 residues. V was cut by 6 bases and J by 0 bases, with 12 bases left in between. This CDR3 reads CSVRLQFSYNEQFF. In DNA form, the CDR3 reads TGCAGCGTAAGACTTCAATTCTCCTACAATGAGCAGTTCTTC.

The chain couples TRBV27 to TRBJ1-1; no clear D gene. Trimming left V 6 bases short and J 0 bases short, with 11 bases between. This CDR3 spans 14 amino acids. The V gene's germline CDR1 is MNHEY and CDR2 SMNVEV (reference sequence). The CDR3 is CASRESAMNTEAFF. The CDR3 DNA follows: TGTGCCAGCAGGGAGTCTGCCATGAACACTGAAGCTTTCTTT.

In this sample, this clonotype turned up a few times. The genes are TRBV28 and TRBJ2-7, with D perhaps given as TRBD1 or TRBD2 (5 bases each). This CDR3 is 11 amino acids long. Trimming cost V 11 bases and J 2 bases, with 10 bases left between them. Germline CDR1 and CDR2: MDHEN and SYDVKM. CDR3 DNA sequence: TGTGCCTCGGGACCAACCTACGAGCAGTACTTC. Protein sequence: CASGPTYEQYF.

J is TRBJ2-2 and V is TRBV6-2 or TRBV6-3, with 9 bases identical to TRBD2. This CDR3 has 13 amino acids. With V trimmed by 6 bases and J by 6 bases, 2 bases remained unmatched. Germline lookup yields CDR1 MNHEY and CDR2 SVGEGT. CDR3: CASRLAGAGELFF. The CDR3, as DNA: TGTGCCAGCAGATTAGCGGGAGCCGGGGAGCTGTTTTTT.

CDR3: CASSQTLAGGYEQYF. CDR3 in DNA: TGCGCCAGCAGCCAAACGCTAGCGGGAGGTTACGAGCAGTACTTC. This chain connects TRBV4-3 to TRBJ2-7; TRBD2 matches at 11 bases. Germline V gene data show CDR1 as LGHNA and CDR2 as YSLEER. This CDR3 spans 15 amino acids. J gave up 4 bases and V 2 bases, and 4 bases lay outside the gene matches.

This chain uses TRBV20-1 with TRBJ2-6; 9 nucleotides line up with TRBD1. CDR1 DFQATT and CDR2 SNEGSKA come from the germline V gene (reference sequence). Unmatched junction bases numbered 0, after V lost 3 bases and J lost 0 bases. CDR3 length: 15 amino acids. For the CDR3, the DNA is TGCAGTGCTAGGGACAGGGGCTCTGGGGCCAACGTCCTGACTTTC. The encoded protein is CSARDRGSGANVLTF.

The chain recombines TRBV10-3 with TRBJ1-5, with D uncertain. Germline values: CDR1 ENHRY, CDR2 SYGVKD. Deletions cut 3 bases from V and 6 bases from J, with 6 bases between. The CDR3 extends over 12 amino acids. CDR3 protein: CAISDHSQPQHF. The CDR3 coding sequence is TGTGCCATCAGTGACCACAGTCAGCCCCAGCATTTT.

V and J are TRBV7-2 and TRBJ1-5; no reliable D call. The CDR3 runs 15 residues. The V end was cut by 1 base, the J end by 3 bases, with 10 bases between. Germline V gene sequence: CDR1 SGHTA, CDR2 FQGNSA. CDR3 loop: CASSLDGLPNQPQHF. The DNA of the CDR3 is TGTGCCAGCAGCTTAGACGGACTGCCCAATCAGCCCCAGCATTTT.

This clonotype was counted between two and nine times. V is TRBV14 and J is TRBJ2-1, with 14 bases aligning to TRBD2. CDR1 and CDR2 from the germline V gene are SGHDN and FVKESK. This CDR3 is built from 18 residues. Trimming cost V 1 base and J 7 bases; bases outside gene matches: 9. CDR3 DNA: TGTGCCAGCAGCCAAGCCCTCAGGACTAGCGGGGGGTTAAATGAGCAGTTCTTC. This codes for CASSQALRTSGGLNEQFF.

The V and J genes are TRBV19 and TRBJ2-1, with a possible D match to TRBD2 (6 bases). The CDR3 sequence is 14 residues long. Germline V lookup: CDR1 LNHDA, CDR2 SQIVND (reference sequence). V lost 5 bases and J lost 9, with 17 bases in between. CDR3 sequence: CASSLLAPEREQFF. As DNA, the CDR3 is TGTGCCAGTAGTTTACTAGCCCCAGAGCGTGAGCAGTTCTTC.

This chain connects TRBV7-2 to TRBJ1-1; 8 bases are shared with TRBD1. V lost 3 bases, J lost 1 base, and 4 bases stayed unmatched. The CDR3 runs 15 residues. CDR1 SGHTA and CDR2 FQGNSA come from the germline V gene. As DNA, the CDR3 is TGTGCCAGCAGCTTCTTAGGACAGGGGAACACTGAAGCTTTCTTT. Translation: CASSFLGQGNTEAFF.

This sequence joins TRBV4-2 and TRBJ2-5, with TRBD1 matching over 8 bases. In germline, CDR1 is LGHNA, CDR2 YNFKEQ. V was clipped by 0 bases and J by 4 bases; unmatched bases: 13. This CDR3 comprises 18 residues. The CDR3 spells CASSQDVQGGATGETQYF. The DNA for the CDR3 is TGTGCCAGCAGCCAAGATGTACAGGGGGGCGCAACGGGAGAGACCCAGTACTTC.

The gene calls are TRBV20-1 and TRBJ2-1, with 9 bases identical to TRBD2. The CDR3 extends over 15 amino acids. The J segment lost 7 bases and the V segment lost 5 bases, leaving 12 bases of the junction unmatched. The V gene's germline CDR1 is DFQATT and CDR2 SNEGSKA (reference sequence). CDR3 DNA sequence: TGCAGTGCTCCCCTTTTTGATAGCGGGAGAAATGAGCAGTTCTTC. Its translation: CSAPLFDSGRNEQFF.

The gene calls are TRBV5-4 and TRBJ2-7, with TRBD1 as a possible D gene (6 bases). Trimming took 3 bases from V and 0 from J, leaving 13 bases between them. This CDR3 is built from 15 residues. The V gene's germline CDR1 is SGHNT and CDR2 YYREEE (reference sequence). The DNA for the CDR3 is TGTGCCAGCAGCTCCACAGGGTTTCGCTCCTACGAGCAGTACTTC. Translating it yields CASSSTGFRSYEQYF.

The chain recombines TRBV9 with TRBJ1-1, with D maybe TRBD1 (5 bases). V was trimmed by 0 bases and J by 0 bases, leaving 9 bases between them. The CDR3 contains 15 residues. The germline gives CDR1 SGDLS, CDR2 YYNGEE. The CDR3: CASSVGDFLNTEAFF. In DNA form, the CDR3 reads TGTGCCAGCAGCGTAGGGGACTTCCTGAACACTGAAGCTTTCTTT. Full variable domain (missing parts from reference TRBV9 and TRBJ1-1): DSGVTQTPKHLITATGQRVTLRCSPRSGDLSVYWYQQSLDQGLQFLIQYYNGEERAKGNILERFSAQQFPDLHSELNLSSLELGDSALYFCASSVGDFLNTEAFFGQGTRLTVV.